Listed here are 9 T cell receptor beta chains from one sample, sequenced in a study of cytomegalovirus exposure and HLA in healthy donors. PCR was performed using 60 Vbeta and 13 Jbeta primers. The data were produced by immunoSEQ multiplex PCR, yet TCRdb's version contains in-frame clones alone and is incomplete. The repertoire consists of about 150,000 clones, with roughly 80% occurring once and the leading ten covering about 13%. The sequencing sample was made of PBMCs. These receptors came from a man aged 25 to 40 in good health and CMV-seropositive.

The CDR3: CAIAPASGSYEQYF. In DNA form, the CDR3 reads TGTGCCATCGCTCCCGCTAGCGGTTCCTACGAGCAGTACTTC. This sequence joins TRBV10-3 and TRBJ2-7; 7 nucleotides agree with TRBD2. Germline CDR1 reads ENHRY; CDR2 reads SYGVKD. J was trimmed by 1 base and V by 8 bases; bases with no gene match: 8. This CDR3 contains 14 residues.

The chain carries TRBV30 and TRBJ1-3; D is unclear. This CDR3 contains 13 residues. Deletions cut 2 bases from V and 2 bases from J, with 7 bases between. The germline V gene has CDR1 GTSNPN and CDR2 SVGIG (reference sequence). The CDR3 DNA sequence: TGTGCCTGGAGTAACGGAGCTGGAAACACCATATATTTT. It codes for CAWSNGAGNTIYF.

This sequence joins TRBV5-4 and TRBJ2-1, with TRBD2 identical over 9 bases. The germline V gene encodes CDR1 SGHNT and CDR2 YYREEE (reference sequence). The CDR3 runs to 14 residues. V lost 0 bases to trimming and J lost 11 bases; unmatched junction nucleotides: 6. CDR3 nucleotide sequence: TGTGCCAGCAGCTTGGATGGTAGCGGGGGAAAGCAGTTCTTC. This codes for CASSLDGSGGKQFF.

The table lists this clone with a count of one. The rearrangement links TRBV19 to TRBJ2-2; D is perhaps TRBD2 (6 bases). The CDR3 runs 14 residues. CDR1 is LNHDA and CDR2 is SQIVND in the germline V gene (reference sequence). The ends were cut back, 5 bases at V and 3 bases at J, with 10 bases in the middle. CDR3 sequence reads: CASSAGPYTGELFF. The DNA for the CDR3 is TGTGCCAGTAGTGCGGGACCTTACACCGGGGAGCTGTTTTTT.

The chain carries TRBV5-1 and TRBJ1-1; 10 nucleotides line up with TRBD1. CDR1 is SGHRS, CDR2 YFSETQ, per germline. J lost 2 bases, V lost 4 bases, and 5 bases had no gene match. The CDR3 loop spans 15 amino acids. The CDR3 sequence is CASSTGTGANTEAFF. CDR3 nucleotide sequence: TGCGCCAGCAGCACGGGGACAGGGGCCAACACTGAAGCTTTCTTT.

This clone appeared a single time. The rearrangement links TRBV4-2 to TRBJ1-1, with unresolved D. This CDR3 is built from 11 residues. Germline CDR1 LGHNA, CDR2 YNFKEQ. V gave up 4 bases and J gave up 8 bases, with 8 bases separating them. CDR3 loop: CASSRRLEAFF. The CDR3, as DNA: TGTGCCAGCAGCCGTCGACTAGAAGCTTTCTTT.

V and J are TRBV19 and TRBJ2-3; tentative D call: TRBD2 (5 bases). CDR1 and CDR2 (germline): LNHDA, SQIVND (reference sequence). Between the trimmed V and J ends, which lost 5 bases and 4 bases, there was a span of 16 bases. This CDR3 has 15 amino acids. CDR3 in amino acids: CASSLGLPDADTQYF. The DNA of the CDR3 is TGTGCCAGTAGTCTCGGACTTCCAGACGCAGATACGCAGTATTTT.

The chain carries TRBV6-1 and TRBJ2-5, with TRBD1 as a possible D gene (6 bases). The CDR3 spans 12 residues. V gave up 6 bases and J gave up 5 bases, with 10 bases separating them. CDR1 is MNHNS and CDR2 is SASEGT in the germline V gene. This chain's CDR3 is CASSQGWETQYF. For the CDR3, the DNA is TGTGCCAGCAGCCAGGGGTGGGAGACCCAGTACTTC.

Turning to this clone: One junction end does not reproduce the germline sequence, and a read error may be involved. V and J are TRBV19 and TRBJ2-2; 8 bases are shared with TRBD2. In germline, CDR1 is LNHDA, CDR2 SQIVND (reference sequence). This CDR3 has 18 amino acids. The CDR3 spells CASTLWGWTSRTGGELFF. The CDR3 region has the DNA TGTGCCAGTACCCTATGGGGGTGGACTAGCAGGACTGGCGGGGAACTGTTTTTT.